The 10 T cell receptor beta chains below were found in one sample sequenced in a study of vaccination and CD4 T cells after COVID-19. The antigens for these receptors are not known. This sample's treatment: roughly nine-day PBMC culture with coronavirus spike peptide pools or control peptides (ViraFEST assay). The Oncomine TCR Beta short-read assay generated sequence data from the DNA of cultured CD4+ T cells. TCRdb recomputed calls from the PCR reads with MiXCR, one row per CDR3 protein. This sample has about 23,000 distinct CDR3 sequences; roughly 53% occur once, and the top ten carry approximately 3%. Sequences were obtained from CD4+ T cells from blood, cultured in vitro. Source of these receptors: a human donor who had recovered from COVID-19.

This clonotype was seen a handful of times. The chain recombines TRBV7-2 with TRBJ2-3, with D unclear. V lost 5 bases and J lost 4, with 7 bases in between. Germline CDR1 and CDR2: SGHTA and FQGNSA. CDR3 length: 12 amino acids. Written as DNA, the CDR3 is TGTGCCAGCAGCACCCATGCAGATACGCAGTATTTT. This encodes CASSTHADTQYF.

The chain recombines TRBV7-9 with TRBJ1-5, with D tentatively TRBD1 (6 bases). The CDR3 contains 16 residues. Trimming cost V 2 bases and J 0 bases, with 11 bases left between them. Germline lookup yields CDR1 SEHNR and CDR2 FQNEAQ (reference sequence). Written as DNA, the CDR3 is TGTGCCAGCAGCTTATGGGCAGGGGATAGCAATCAGCCCCAGCATTTT. Translation gives CASSLWAGDSNQPQHF.

V gene TRBV12-3 or TRBV12-4 combines with J gene TRBJ1-6; 7 nucleotides match TRBD1. J gave up 2 bases and V 5 bases, and 6 bases lay outside the gene matches. This CDR3 region has 16 residues. The CDR3 sequence is CASSGDRAPYNSPLHF. DNA for the CDR3: TGTGCCAGCAGTGGTGACAGGGCTCCCTATAATTCACCCCTCCACTTT.

The chain links TRBV20-1 to TRBJ2-4, with TRBD1 as a possible D gene (6 bases). Germline V gene lookup returns CDR1 DFQATT and CDR2 SNEGSKA (reference sequence). V lost 5 bases and J lost 6, with 8 bases in between. This CDR3 has 11 amino acids. The CDR3 reads CSALQGNIQYF. The CDR3 bases are TGCAGTGCTTTACAGGGAAACATTCAGTACTTC.

As to this clonotype: In this CDR3 the conserved last residue, phenylalanine or tryptophan, is missing, so a read error is likely. The CDR3 region is CSARTSGREYEQYS. CDR3 DNA: TGCAGTGCTAGAACTAGCGGGAGAGAGTACGAGCAGTACTCC. The rearrangement joins TRBV20-1 to TRBJ2-7, with 11 nucleotides matching TRBD2. The trim removed 2 bases at V and 4 bases at J, leaving 4 bases unmatched. The CDR3 spans 14 residues. The V gene's germline CDR1 is DFQATT and CDR2 SNEGSKA (reference sequence).

This rearrangement joins TRBV20-1 to TRBJ2-5; D is unresolved. Germline V CDR1 and CDR2: DFQATT, SNEGSKA (reference sequence). V was clipped by 6 bases and J by 0 bases, with 11 bases between them. The CDR3 runs to 13 residues. CDR3 loop: CSAAGRDQETQYF. CDR3 in DNA: TGCAGTGCAGCAGGCAGAGACCAAGAGACCCAGTACTTC.

V and J are TRBV20-1 and TRBJ2-3; no reliable D call. The CDR3 consists of 14 residues. In germline, CDR1 is DFQATT, CDR2 SNEGSKA (reference sequence). V lost 3 bases and J lost 2, with 12 bases in between. The CDR3 DNA is TGCAGTGCTAGGGGTAGTTCATACACAGATACGCAGTATTTT. This encodes CSARGSSYTDTQYF.

This clonotype was seen more than once but under ten times. This chain connects TRBV20-1 to TRBJ2-3, with no clear D. V shed 6 bases and J shed 0 bases, with 16 bases lying between them. Per the germline V gene, CDR1 is DFQATT and CDR2 is SNEGSKA (reference sequence). This CDR3 has 15 residues. As DNA, the CDR3 is TGCAGTGCAGTCAAGACGGCGATGAGCACAGATACGCAGTATTTT. It is translated as CSAVKTAMSTDTQYF.

CDR3 coding DNA: TGTGCCAGCAGCTTCGTAGCGGGAGAGGAGACCCAGTACTTC. Translating it yields CASSFVAGEETQYF. The chain combines TRBV7-9 with TRBJ2-5; 9 positions agree with TRBD2. The V gene's germline CDR1 is SEHNR and CDR2 FQNEAQ (reference sequence). Trimming at V came to 3 bases and at J to 5 bases, leaving 4 bases not matched to a gene. The CDR3 extends over 14 amino acids.

The chain has TRBV2 and TRBJ1-2; 8 nucleotides align to TRBD1. Germline V gene data show CDR1 as SNHLY and CDR2 as FYNNEI. V lost 9 bases and J lost 2; bases outside the gene matches: 5. The CDR3 extends over 13 amino acids. The CDR3 nucleotides read TGTGCCAGTAGGGGACAGGCGAACTATGGCTACACCTTC. Its translation: CASRGQANYGYTF.